This T cell receptor (beta chain) was sequenced during a study of cytomegalovirus exposure and HLA in healthy donors. The ends lost 4 bases at V and 2 bases at J; junction bases unmatched: 10. This CDR3 has 16 amino acids. Germline values: CDR1 SGHTS, CDR2 YDEGEE. PCR was performed using 60 Vbeta and 13 Jbeta primers. The table came from immunoSEQ multiplex PCR; TCRdb's copy has only in-frame clones and leaves some out. The profile shows some 120,000 clones, 75% to 85% of them singletons. Regarding this clone: The target antigen is unknown.

Broader study findings: Researchers reported from a later analysis that most CMV-associated TCR beta chains appeared HLA-restricted.

Sequencing was carried out using PBMCs. The TCR was taken from a male donor in good health and CMV-seronegative. The genes are TRBV5-8 and TRBJ1-2, with 8 bases that match TRBD1. CDR3 in amino acids: CASSVLGTGLNYGYTF. CDR3 DNA sequence: TGTGCCAGCAGCGTCCTCGGGACAGGATTGAACTATGGCTACACCTTC.